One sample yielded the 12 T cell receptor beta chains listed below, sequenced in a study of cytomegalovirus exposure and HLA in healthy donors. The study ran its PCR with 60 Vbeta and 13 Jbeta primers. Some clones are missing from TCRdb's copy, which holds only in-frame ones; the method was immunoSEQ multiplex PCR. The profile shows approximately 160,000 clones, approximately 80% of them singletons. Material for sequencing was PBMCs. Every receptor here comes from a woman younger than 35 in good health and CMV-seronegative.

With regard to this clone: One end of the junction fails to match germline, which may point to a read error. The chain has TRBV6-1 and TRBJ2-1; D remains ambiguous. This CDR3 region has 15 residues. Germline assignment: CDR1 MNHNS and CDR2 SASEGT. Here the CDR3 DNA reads TGTGCCAGCAGTGAGCAGCCCGTGAACTACAATAAGCAGTTCTTC. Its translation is CASSEQPVNYNKQFF.

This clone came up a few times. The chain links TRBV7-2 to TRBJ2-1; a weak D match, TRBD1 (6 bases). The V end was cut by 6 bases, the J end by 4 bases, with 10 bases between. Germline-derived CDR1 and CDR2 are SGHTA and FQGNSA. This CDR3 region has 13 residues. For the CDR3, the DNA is TGTGCCAGCAGAAAAGGACAGTACAATGAGCAGTTCTTC. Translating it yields CASRKGQYNEQFF.

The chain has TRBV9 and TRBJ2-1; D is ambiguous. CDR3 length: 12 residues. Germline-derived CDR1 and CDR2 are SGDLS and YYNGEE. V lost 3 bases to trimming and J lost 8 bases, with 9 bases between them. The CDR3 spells CASSALIDEQFF. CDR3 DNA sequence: TGTGCCAGCAGCGCCCTAATCGATGAGCAGTTCTTC.

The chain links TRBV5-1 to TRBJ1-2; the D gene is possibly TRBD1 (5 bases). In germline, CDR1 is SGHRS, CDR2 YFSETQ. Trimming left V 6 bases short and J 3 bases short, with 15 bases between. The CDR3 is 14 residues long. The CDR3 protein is CASNIQGFDYGYTF. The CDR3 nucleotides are TGCGCCAGCAACATCCAGGGTTTCGACTATGGCTACACCTTC.

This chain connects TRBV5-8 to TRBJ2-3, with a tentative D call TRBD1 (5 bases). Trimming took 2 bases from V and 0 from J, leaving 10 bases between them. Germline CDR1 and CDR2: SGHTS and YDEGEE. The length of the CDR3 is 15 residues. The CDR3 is CASSFGAGSTDTQYF. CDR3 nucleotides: TGTGCCAGCAGCTTTGGCGCAGGGAGCACAGATACGCAGTATTTT.

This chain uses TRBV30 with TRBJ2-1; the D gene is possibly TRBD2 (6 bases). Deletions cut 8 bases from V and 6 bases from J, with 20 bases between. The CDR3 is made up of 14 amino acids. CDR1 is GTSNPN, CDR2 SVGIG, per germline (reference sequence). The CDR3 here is CAVIAGGLSNEQFF. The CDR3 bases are TGTGCCGTAATAGCTGGGGGACTGAGCAATGAGCAGTTCTTC.

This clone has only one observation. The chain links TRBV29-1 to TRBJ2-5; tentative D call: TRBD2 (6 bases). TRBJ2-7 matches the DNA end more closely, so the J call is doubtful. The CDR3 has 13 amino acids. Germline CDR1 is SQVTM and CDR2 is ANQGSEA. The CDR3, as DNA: TGCAGCGTCCAAGCGAAGGAGGGTTCCGAGCAGTACTTC. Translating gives CSVQAKEGSEQYF.

The CDR3 here is CASSEVGLHQPQHF. The DNA for the CDR3 is TGTGCCAGCAGTGAGGTGGGTCTCCATCAGCCCCAGCATTTT. The chain uses TRBV28 and TRBJ1-5; D uncertain. V was pared by 5 bases and J by 5 bases, with 13 bases between. CDR1 and CDR2 from the germline V gene are MDHEN and SYDVKM. The CDR3 loop spans 14 amino acids.

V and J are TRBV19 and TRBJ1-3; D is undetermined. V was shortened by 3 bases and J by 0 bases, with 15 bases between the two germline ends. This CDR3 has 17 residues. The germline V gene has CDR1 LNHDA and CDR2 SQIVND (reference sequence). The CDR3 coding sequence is TGTGCCAGTAGTATTGGAGGGATATCCAGCTCTGGAAACACCATATATTTT. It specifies CASSIGGISSSGNTIYF.

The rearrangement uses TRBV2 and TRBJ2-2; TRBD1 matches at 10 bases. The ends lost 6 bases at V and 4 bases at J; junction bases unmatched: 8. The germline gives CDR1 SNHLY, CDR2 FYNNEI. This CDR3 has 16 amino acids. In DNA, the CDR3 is TGTGCCAGCAGCATCCGACAGGGGGCTAGCACCGGGGAGCTGTTTTTT. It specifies CASSIRQGASTGELFF.

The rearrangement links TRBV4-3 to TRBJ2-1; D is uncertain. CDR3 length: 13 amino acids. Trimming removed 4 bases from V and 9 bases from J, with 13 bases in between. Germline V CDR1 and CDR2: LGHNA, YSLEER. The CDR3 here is CASSRVVYSEQFF. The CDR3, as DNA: TGCGCCAGCAGCCGAGTAGTATATAGTGAGCAGTTCTTC.

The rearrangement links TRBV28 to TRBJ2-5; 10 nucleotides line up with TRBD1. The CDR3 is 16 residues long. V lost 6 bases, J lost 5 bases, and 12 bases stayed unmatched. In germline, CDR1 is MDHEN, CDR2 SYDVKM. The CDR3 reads CASSRYLTGGWETQYF. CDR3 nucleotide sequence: TGTGCCAGCAGCAGATACCTGACAGGGGGCTGGGAGACCCAGTACTTC.